This is a list of T cell receptor beta chains from one sample in a study of cytomegalovirus exposure and HLA in healthy donors. The protocol was immunoSEQ multiplex PCR, while the TCRdb copy is restricted to in-frame clones and leaves out a portion. The sample has 110,000 to 150,000 clones, roughly 75% seen once. The sequenced material came from PBMCs. These receptor sequences come from a female donor in good health and CMV-seronegative. The CDR3 runs from the conserved cysteine through the conserved F or W. The D gene is left open where the match is weak. Not every row has a clone size; where given, it reads once, few, many or a size class.

V gene: TRBV10-3
D gene: NA
clone size: once
J gene: TRBJ2-1
CDR3 DNA: TGTGCCATCAGTGAGGGGACACTCAATGAGCAGTTCTTC
CDR3 protein: CAISEGTLNEQFF

V gene: TRBV6-5
D gene: TRBD2
clone size: few
J gene: TRBJ2-7
CDR3 DNA: TGTGCCAGCAGTGTCGGGACTAGCGGGTACGAGCAGTACTTC
CDR3 protein: CASSVGTSGYEQYF

V gene: TRBV9
D gene: NA
clone size: NA
J gene: TRBJ1-3
CDR3 DNA: TGTGCCAGCAGTATTCTAGCCGTGGCCTCTGGAAACACCATATATTTT
CDR3 protein: CASSILAVASGNTIYF

V gene: TRBV19
D gene: NA
clone size: NA
J gene: TRBJ1-2
CDR3 DNA: TGTGCCAGTAGTGCCCAGGGTAGGGGCAACTATGGCTACACCTTC
CDR3 protein: CASSAQGRGNYGYTF

V gene: TRBV5-4
D gene: TRBD1
clone size: NA
J gene: TRBJ1-2
CDR3 DNA: TGTGCCAGCAGCCCGGTCCCGGGACAGGGAGGCTATGGCTACACCTTC
CDR3 protein: CASSPVPGQGGYGYTF

V gene: TRBV7-8
D gene: TRBD2
clone size: NA
J gene: TRBJ2-3
CDR3 DNA: TGTGCCAGCAGCTTAGACGGACTAGGTCCAGATACGCAGTATTTT
CDR3 protein: CASSLDGLGPDTQYF

V gene: TRBV6-6
D gene: NA
clone size: NA
J gene: TRBJ1-6
CDR3 DNA: TGTGCCAGCAGTCTTGGACAGCCTAATTCACCCCTCCACTTT
CDR3 protein: CASSLGQPNSPLHF

V gene: TRBV2
D gene: TRBD1
clone size: NA
J gene: TRBJ1-1
CDR3 DNA: TGTGCCAGCAGGGACAGGGGATTTGAAGCTTTCTTT
CDR3 protein: CASRDRGFEAFF

V gene: TRBV6-5
D gene: TRBD1
clone size: NA
J gene: TRBJ1-2
CDR3 DNA: TGTGCCAGCAGTAGGCGCCTACAGGGGAACTATGGCTACCCCTTC
CDR3 protein: CASSRRLQGNYGYPF

V gene: TRBV2
D gene: TRBD1
clone size: NA
J gene: TRBJ1-2
CDR3 DNA: TGTGCCAGCAGAGTCACAGGGGCCGCTGAAAACTATGGCTACACCTTC
CDR3 protein: CASRVTGAAENYGYTF

V gene: TRBV28
D gene: NA
clone size: once
J gene: TRBJ2-5
CDR3 DNA: TGTGCCAGCAGCCCTGATGTCGCGTTCGAGACCCAGTACTTC
CDR3 protein: CASSPDVAFETQYF

V gene: TRBV5-1
D gene: TRBD1
clone size: NA
J gene: TRBJ2-2
CDR3 DNA: TGCGCCAGCAGCCCACAAGCGAGACAGGGGAACACCGGGGAGCTGTTTTTT
CDR3 protein: CASSPQARQGNTGELFF

V gene: TRBV30
D gene: NA
clone size: NA
J gene: TRBJ2-7
CDR3 DNA: TGTGCCTGGAACAGGGGAGGATCCTACGAGCAGTACTTC
CDR3 protein: CAWNRGGSYEQYF

V gene: TRBV5-1
D gene: NA
clone size: NA
J gene: TRBJ2-7
CDR3 DNA: TGCGCCAGCAGCTTGGGAGGTCTAGGGGACGAGCAGTACTTC
CDR3 protein: CASSLGGLGDEQYF

V gene: TRBV7-3
D gene: NA
clone size: once
J gene: TRBJ2-3
CDR3 DNA: TGTGCCAGCAGCTTAAGAACAGGGATGGATACGCAGTATTTT
CDR3 protein: CASSLRTGMDTQYF

V gene: TRBV28
D gene: NA
clone size: NA
J gene: TRBJ1-4
CDR3 DNA: TGTGCCAGCAGTCCCGGGGGAGGGGGTAATGAAAAACTGTTTTTT
CDR3 protein: CASSPGGGGNEKLFF